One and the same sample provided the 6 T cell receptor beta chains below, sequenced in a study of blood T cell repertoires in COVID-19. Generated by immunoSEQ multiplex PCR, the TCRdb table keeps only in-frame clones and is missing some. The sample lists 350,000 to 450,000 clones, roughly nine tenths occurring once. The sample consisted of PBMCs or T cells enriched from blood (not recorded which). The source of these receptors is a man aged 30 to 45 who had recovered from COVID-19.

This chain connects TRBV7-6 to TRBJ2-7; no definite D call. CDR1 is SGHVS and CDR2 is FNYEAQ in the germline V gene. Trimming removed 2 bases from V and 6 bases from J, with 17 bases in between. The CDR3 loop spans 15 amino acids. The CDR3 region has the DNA TGTGCCAGCAGCTTATCCCGAAACCCAACTCGCGAGCAGTACTTC. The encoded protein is CASSLSRNPTREQYF.

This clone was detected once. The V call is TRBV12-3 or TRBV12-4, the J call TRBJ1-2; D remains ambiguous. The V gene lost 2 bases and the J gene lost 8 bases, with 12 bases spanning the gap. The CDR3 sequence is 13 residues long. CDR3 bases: TGTGCCAGCAGTTTAATGCGCGAGAGGGGCTACACCTTC. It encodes CASSLMRERGYTF.

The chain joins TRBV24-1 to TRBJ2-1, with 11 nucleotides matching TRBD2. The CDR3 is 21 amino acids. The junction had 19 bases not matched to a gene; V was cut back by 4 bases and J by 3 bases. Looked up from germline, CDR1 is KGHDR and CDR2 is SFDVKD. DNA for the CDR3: TGTGCCACCAGTGACCGAGGACTAGCGGGTGTGTTGGGCCAAGTCTACAATGAGCAGTTCTTC. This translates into CATSDRGLAGVLGQVYNEQFF.

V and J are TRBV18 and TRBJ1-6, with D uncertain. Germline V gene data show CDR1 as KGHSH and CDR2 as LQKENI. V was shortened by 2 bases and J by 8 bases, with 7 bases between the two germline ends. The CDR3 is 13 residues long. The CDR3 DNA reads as TGTGCCAGCTCACCAGTGAGGGATTCACCCCTCCACTTT. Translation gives CASSPVRDSPLHF.

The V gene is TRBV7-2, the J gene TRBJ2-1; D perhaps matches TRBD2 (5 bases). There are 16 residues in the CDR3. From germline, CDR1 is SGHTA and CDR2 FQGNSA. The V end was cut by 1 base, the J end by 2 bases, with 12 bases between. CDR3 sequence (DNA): TGTGCCAGCAGCTTAGTGGGTAGCGCGACCTACAATGAGCAGTTCTTC. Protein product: CASSLVGSATYNEQFF.

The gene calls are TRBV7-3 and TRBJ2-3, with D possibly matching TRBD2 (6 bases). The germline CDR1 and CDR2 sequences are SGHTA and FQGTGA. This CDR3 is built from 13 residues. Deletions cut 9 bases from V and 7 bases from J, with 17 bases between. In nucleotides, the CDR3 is TGTGCCAGTTCAATGGGGGGTGCGAATACGCAGTATTTT. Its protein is CASSMGGANTQYF.